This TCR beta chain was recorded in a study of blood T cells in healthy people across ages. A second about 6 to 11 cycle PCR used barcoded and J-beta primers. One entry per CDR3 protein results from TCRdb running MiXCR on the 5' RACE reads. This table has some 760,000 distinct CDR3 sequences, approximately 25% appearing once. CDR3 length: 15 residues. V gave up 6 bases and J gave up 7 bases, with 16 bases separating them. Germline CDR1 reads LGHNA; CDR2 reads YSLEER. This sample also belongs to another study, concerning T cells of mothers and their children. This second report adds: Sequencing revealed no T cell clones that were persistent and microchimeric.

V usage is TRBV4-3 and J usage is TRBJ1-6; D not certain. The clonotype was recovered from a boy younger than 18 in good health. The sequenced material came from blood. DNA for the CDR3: TGCGCCAGCAGTTTAGGGAGGCAGAGAAATTCACCCCTCCACTTT. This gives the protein CASSLGRQRNSPLHF.